This T cell receptor (beta chain) was identified in a study of blood T cell repertoires in COVID-19. Study context: The United States, Italy and Spain provided the acute and convalescent COVID-19 samples. PBMCs, B-cell-depleted T cells, or T cells were the source of the cDNA or gDNA that made up the material.

The repertoire was sequenced with immunoSEQ multiplex PCR; TCRdb's copy has only in-frame clones and lacks some. The table has 140,000 to 150,000 clones, about 76% seen once. The ends lost 7 bases at V and 5 bases at J; junction bases unmatched: 7. Germline V gene data show CDR1 as MNHEY and CDR2 as SVGAGI. The CDR3 contains 15 residues. Sequencing was carried out using peripheral blood. The chain joins TRBV6-5 to TRBJ2-2; 10 nucleotides align to TRBD1. The TCR originated in a human donor in a cohort sampled during active COVID-19. This CDR3 reads CASTRQGAGTGELFF. CDR3 DNA sequence: TGTGCCAGCACCCGACAGGGGGCGGGGACCGGGGAGCTGTTTTTT.